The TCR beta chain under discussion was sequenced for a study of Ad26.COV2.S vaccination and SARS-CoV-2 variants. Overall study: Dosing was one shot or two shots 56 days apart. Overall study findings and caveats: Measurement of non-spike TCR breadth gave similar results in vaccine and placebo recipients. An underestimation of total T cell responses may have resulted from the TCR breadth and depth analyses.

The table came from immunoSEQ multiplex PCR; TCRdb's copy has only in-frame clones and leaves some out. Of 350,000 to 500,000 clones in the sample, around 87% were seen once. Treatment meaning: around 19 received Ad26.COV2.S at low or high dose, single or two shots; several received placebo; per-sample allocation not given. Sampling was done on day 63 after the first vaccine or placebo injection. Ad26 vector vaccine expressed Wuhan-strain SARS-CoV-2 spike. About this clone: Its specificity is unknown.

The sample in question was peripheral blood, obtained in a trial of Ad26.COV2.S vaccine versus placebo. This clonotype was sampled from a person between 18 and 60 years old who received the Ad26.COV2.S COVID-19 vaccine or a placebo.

CDR3 nucleotides: TGTGCCACCTCTCCGGACAGGGGCACAGATACGCAGTATTTT. It codes for CATSPDRGTDTQYF. V usage is TRBV24-1 and J usage is TRBJ2-3, with TRBD1 identical over 8 bases. The CDR3 extends over 14 amino acids. Germline V gene sequence: CDR1 KGHDR, CDR2 SFDVKD. The trim removed 9 bases at V and 1 base at J, leaving 5 bases unmatched.